This TCR beta chain was sequenced in a study of shared clonotypes between healthy human individuals. Trimming shortened V by 8 bases and J by 2 bases, and 7 bases separated the two germline ends. In germline, CDR1 is ENHRY, CDR2 SYGVKD. The CDR3 sequence is 11 residues long. Assay used: immunoSEQ multiplex PCR; TCRdb lists only in-frame clones, some missing. The sample records about a million clones, around 80% being singletons. The sequenced sample was memory CD4+ T cells sorted from blood. Subset described: CD45RA-negative fraction. The sequence came from a man younger than 35 in good health. The V gene is TRBV10-3, the J gene TRBJ2-7; D gene ambiguous. Written as DNA, the CDR3 is TGTGCCATCCTTCCCCCCTACGAGCAGTACTTC. Protein: CAILPPYEQYF.